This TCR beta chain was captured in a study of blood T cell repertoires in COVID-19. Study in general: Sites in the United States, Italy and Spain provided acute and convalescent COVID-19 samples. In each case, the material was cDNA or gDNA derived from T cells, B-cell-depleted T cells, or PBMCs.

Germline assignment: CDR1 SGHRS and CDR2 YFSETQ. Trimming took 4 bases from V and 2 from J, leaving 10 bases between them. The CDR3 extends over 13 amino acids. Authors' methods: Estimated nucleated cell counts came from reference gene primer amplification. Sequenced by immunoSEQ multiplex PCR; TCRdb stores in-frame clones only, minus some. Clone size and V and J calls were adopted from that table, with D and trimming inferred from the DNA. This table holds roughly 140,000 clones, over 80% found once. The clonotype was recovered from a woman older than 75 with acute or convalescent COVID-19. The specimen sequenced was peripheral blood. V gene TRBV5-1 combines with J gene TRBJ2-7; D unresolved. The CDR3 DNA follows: TGCGCCAGCAGCCCCTGGAGTACCTACGAGCAGTACTTC. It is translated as CASSPWSTYEQYF.